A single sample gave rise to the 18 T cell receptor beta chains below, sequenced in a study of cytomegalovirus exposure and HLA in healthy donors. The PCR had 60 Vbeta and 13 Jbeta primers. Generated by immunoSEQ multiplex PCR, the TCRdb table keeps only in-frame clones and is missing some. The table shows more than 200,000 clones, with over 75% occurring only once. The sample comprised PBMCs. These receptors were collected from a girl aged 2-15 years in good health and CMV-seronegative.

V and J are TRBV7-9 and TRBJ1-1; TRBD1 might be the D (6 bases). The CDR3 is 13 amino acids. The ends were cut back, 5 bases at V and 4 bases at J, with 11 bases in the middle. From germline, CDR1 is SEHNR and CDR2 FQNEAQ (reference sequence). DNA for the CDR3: TGTGCCAGCAGCCACCGGACAGCCACTGAAGCTTTCTTT. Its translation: CASSHRTATEAFF. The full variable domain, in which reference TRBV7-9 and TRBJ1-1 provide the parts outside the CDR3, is DTGVSQNPRHKITKRGQNVTFRCDPISEHNRLYWYRQTLGQGPEFLTYFQNEAQLEKSRLLSDRFSAERPKGSFSTLEIQRTEQGDSAMYLCASSHRTATEAFFGQGTRLTVV.

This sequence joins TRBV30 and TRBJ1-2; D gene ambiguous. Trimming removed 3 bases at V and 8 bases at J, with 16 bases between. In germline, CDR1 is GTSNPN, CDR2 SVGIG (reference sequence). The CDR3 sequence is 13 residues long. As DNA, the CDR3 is TGTGCCTGGAGCTTGGTGGCCAATAAGGGCTACACCTTC. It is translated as CAWSLVANKGYTF.

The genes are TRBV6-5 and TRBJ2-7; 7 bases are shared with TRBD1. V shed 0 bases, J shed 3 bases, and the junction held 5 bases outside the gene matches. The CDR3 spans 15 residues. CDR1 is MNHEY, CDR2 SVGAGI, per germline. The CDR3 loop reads CASSYSRGGNYEQYF. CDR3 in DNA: TGTGCCAGCAGTTACTCAAGAGGGGGCAACTACGAGCAGTACTTC.

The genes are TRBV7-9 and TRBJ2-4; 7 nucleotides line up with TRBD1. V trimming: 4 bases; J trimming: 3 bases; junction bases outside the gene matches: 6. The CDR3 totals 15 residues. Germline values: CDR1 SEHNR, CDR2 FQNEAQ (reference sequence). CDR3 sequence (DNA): TGTGCCAGCAGCTCGAGACAGGGTGACAAAAACATTCAGTACTTC. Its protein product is CASSSRQGDKNIQYF.

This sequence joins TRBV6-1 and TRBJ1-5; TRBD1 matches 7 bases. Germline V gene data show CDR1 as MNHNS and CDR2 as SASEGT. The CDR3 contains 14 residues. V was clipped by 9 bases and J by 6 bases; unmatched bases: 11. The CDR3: CARKTGSGSQPQHF. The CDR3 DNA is TGTGCCAGAAAGACAGGGTCGGGAAGTCAGCCCCAGCATTTT.

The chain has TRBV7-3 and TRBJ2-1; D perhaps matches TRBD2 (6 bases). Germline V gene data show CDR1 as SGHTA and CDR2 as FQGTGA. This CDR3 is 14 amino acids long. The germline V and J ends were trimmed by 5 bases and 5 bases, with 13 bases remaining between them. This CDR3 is CASSATSKHNEQFF. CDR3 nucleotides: TGTGCCAGCAGCGCCACTAGCAAACACAATGAGCAGTTCTTC.

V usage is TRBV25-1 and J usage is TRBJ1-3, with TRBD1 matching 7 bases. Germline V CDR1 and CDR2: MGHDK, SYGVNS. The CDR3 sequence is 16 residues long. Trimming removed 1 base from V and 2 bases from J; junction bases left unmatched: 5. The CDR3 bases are TGTGCCAGCAGTGAATGGGGGCAGGGGGCTGGAAACACCATATATTTT. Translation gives CASSEWGQGAGNTIYF.

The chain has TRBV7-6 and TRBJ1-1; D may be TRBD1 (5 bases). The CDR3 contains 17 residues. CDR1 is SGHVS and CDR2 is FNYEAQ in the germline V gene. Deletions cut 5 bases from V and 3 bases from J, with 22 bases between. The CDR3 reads CASSPQTVMGGDTEAFF. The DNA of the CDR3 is TGTGCCAGCAGCCCCCAAACAGTAATGGGGGGAGACACTGAAGCTTTCTTT.

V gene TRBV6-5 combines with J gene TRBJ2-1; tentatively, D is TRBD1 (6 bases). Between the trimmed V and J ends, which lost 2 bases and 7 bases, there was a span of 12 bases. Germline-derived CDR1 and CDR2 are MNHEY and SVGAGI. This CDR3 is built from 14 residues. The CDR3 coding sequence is TGTGCCAGCAGTTACCGGCAGGGGCAGAATGAGCAGTTCTTC. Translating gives CASSYRQGQNEQFF.

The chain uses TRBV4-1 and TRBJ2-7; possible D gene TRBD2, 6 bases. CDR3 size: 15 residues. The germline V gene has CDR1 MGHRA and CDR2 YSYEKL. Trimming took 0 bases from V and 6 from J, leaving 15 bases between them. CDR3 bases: TGCGCCAGCAGCCAAGAAAGGTTCGGGAGCTCCGAGCAGTACTTC. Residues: CASSQERFGSSEQYF.

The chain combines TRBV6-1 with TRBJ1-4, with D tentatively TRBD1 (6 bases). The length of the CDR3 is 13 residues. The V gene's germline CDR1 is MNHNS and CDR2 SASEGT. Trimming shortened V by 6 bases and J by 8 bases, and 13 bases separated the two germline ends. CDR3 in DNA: TGTGCCAGCAGCACAGGGTTTCAAGAAAAACTGTTTTTT. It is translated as CASSTGFQEKLFF.

CDR3 coding DNA: TGTGCCAGTAGTATTTCGGGTTATAGCAATCAGCCCCAGCATTTT. Translating gives CASSISGYSNQPQHF. This chain links TRBV19 with TRBJ1-5; D uncertain. The CDR3 has 15 amino acids. Trimming left V 3 bases short and J 0 bases short, with 9 bases between. CDR1 LNHDA and CDR2 SQIVND come from the germline V gene (reference sequence).

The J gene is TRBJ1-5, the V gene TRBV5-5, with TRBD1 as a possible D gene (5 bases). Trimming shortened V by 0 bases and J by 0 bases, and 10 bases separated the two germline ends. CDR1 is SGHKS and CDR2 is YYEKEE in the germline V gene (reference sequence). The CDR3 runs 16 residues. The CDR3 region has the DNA TGTGCCAGCAGCTTGGTTTCAGGGTATAGCAATCAGCCCCAGCATTTT. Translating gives CASSLVSGYSNQPQHF.

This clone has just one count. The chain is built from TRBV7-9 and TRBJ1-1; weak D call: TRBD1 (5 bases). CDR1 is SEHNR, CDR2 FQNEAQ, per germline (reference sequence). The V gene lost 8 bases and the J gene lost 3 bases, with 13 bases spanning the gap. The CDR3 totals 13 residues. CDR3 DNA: TGTGCCAGCGCTGACAGTACCTACACTGAAGCTTTCTTT. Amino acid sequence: CASADSTYTEAFF.

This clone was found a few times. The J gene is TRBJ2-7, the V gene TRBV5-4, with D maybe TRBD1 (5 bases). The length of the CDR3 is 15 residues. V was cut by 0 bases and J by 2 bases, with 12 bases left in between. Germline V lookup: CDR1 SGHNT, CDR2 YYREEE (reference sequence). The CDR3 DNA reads TGTGCCAGCAGCTTGGATGGGGCTTATGCCTACGAGCAGTACTTC. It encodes CASSLDGAYAYEQYF.

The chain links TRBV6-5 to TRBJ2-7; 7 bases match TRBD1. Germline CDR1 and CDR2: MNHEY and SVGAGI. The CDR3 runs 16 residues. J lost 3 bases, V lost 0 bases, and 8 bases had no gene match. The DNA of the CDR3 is TGTGCCAGCAGTTACTCGGCCGCGGCAGGGGGCTACGAGCAGTACTTC. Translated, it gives CASSYSAAAGGYEQYF.

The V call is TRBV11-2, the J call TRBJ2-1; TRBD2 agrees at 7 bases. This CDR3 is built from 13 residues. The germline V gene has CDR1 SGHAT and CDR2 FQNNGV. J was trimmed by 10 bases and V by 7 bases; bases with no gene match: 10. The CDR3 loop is CASNSGLPPEQFF. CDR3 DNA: TGTGCCAGCAATTCGGGACTACCTCCGGAGCAGTTCTTC.

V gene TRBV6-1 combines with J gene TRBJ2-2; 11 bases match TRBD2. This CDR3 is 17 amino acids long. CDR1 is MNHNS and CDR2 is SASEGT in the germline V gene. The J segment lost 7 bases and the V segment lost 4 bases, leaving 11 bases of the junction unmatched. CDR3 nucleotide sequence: TGTGCCAGCAGTGCCGCTTGGCTAGCGGGAGGTGGCGGGGAGCTGTTTTTT. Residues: CASSAAWLAGGGGELFF.